Below are 20 T cell receptor beta chains sequenced from a single sample in a study of post-analysis software for immune sequencing data. Study results and caveats: About 5 TRBV segments were significantly more frequent in patients than in controls. TRBV5-6, TRBV5-1 and TRBV20-1 were among these segments.

Built from TCR beta cDNA, the libraries had unique molecular identifiers in them. Each CDR3 protein is one row after TCRdb ran MiXCR on the PCR reads. This sample has hundreds of thousands of distinct CDR3 sequences, with roughly three fifths found just once. Their antigens are not known. Sequencing was done on a sample of blood. The receptors come from a girl aged 2 to 10 with multiple sclerosis.

The chain is built from TRBV6-6 and TRBJ2-1; 7 bases are shared with TRBD2. V shed 0 bases and J 8 bases; nucleotides not matched to a gene: 13. There are 17 residues in the CDR3. Germline CDR1 MNHNY, CDR2 SVGAGI (reference sequence). CDR3 coding DNA: TGTGCCAGCAGTTACTCGAAACCTCGGACTAGGTGGGATGAGCAGTTCTTC. Translation gives CASSYSKPRTRWDEQFF.

The chain recombines TRBV7-2 with TRBJ2-1, with no clear D. The CDR3 has 13 residues. V shed 5 bases and J shed 12 bases, with 17 bases lying between them. CDR1 and CDR2 (germline): SGHTA, FQGNSA. The CDR3 protein is CASSMMWADAQFF. DNA of the CDR3: TGTGCCAGCAGCATGATGTGGGCGGACGCGCAGTTCTTC.

In this sample, this clonotype turned up a few times. The rearrangement uses TRBV29-1 and TRBJ2-1, with 9 nucleotides matching TRBD1. From germline, CDR1 is SQVTM and CDR2 ANQGSEA. The CDR3 spans 9 residues. V lost 8 bases to trimming and J lost 15 bases; unmatched junction nucleotides: 5. This CDR3 is CSIGQGPFF. In DNA form, the CDR3 reads TGCAGCATCGGACAGGGGCCGTTCTTC.

The gene calls are TRBV28 and TRBJ2-2; 7 bases are a match to TRBD1. J lost 4 bases, V lost 3 bases, and 8 bases had no gene match. This CDR3 has 16 amino acids. The germline CDR1 and CDR2 sequences are MDHEN and SYDVKM. The CDR3 is CASSLAQGLGTGELFF. The CDR3, as DNA: TGTGCCAGCAGTTTGGCACAGGGGCTGGGCACCGGGGAGCTGTTTTTT.

CDR3 in amino acids: CASSQDAITGSNEQFF. The CDR3 nucleotides read TGTGCCAGCAGCCAAGATGCCATCACCGGTAGCAATGAGCAGTTCTTC. The gene calls are TRBV4-2 and TRBJ2-1; D remains unclear. The CDR3 is 16 amino acids. Trimming shortened V by 0 bases and J by 6 bases, and 15 bases separated the two germline ends. Germline CDR1 reads LGHNA; CDR2 reads YNFKEQ.

This sequence joins TRBV7-2 and TRBJ2-4, with D unresolved. Germline CDR1 SGHTA, CDR2 FQGNSA. The CDR3 length is 17 residues. V lost 2 bases and J 0 bases, leaving 14 bases between the germline ends. In DNA, the CDR3 is TGTGCCAGCAGCTTAAGAATACTTGATCTAGCCAAAAACATTCAGTACTTC. It specifies CASSLRILDLAKNIQYF.

This clonotype was seen only once. This chain uses TRBV2 with TRBJ2-1; 9 bases agree with TRBD2. Germline loops: CDR1 SNHLY, CDR2 FYNNEI. The CDR3 has 17 residues. The ends lost 4 bases at V and 6 bases at J; junction bases unmatched: 13. CDR3 DNA: TGTGCCAGCAGTGGAAGTCAAGCGGGAGGAACCCGCAATGAGCAGTTCTTC. Protein sequence: CASSGSQAGGTRNEQFF.

This chain links TRBV20-1 with TRBJ2-5; 15 bases line up with TRBD2. CDR1 and CDR2 (germline): DFQATT, SNEGSKA (reference sequence). CDR3 length: 16 amino acids. V dropped 2 bases and J dropped 11; count of bases not matched to a gene: 12. The CDR3: CSARLPGLAGGREQYF. In DNA form, the CDR3 reads TGCAGTGCTAGACTGCCGGGACTAGCGGGAGGACGGGAGCAGTACTTC.

The chain uses TRBV20-1 and TRBJ2-3; the D is unclear. The germline V gene has CDR1 DFQATT and CDR2 SNEGSKA (reference sequence). V lost 4 bases, J lost 1 base, and 9 bases lay in between. The CDR3 covers 13 residues. The CDR3 region is CSATSSRTDTQYF. Written as DNA, the CDR3 is TGCAGTGCTACTAGTTCCCGCACAGATACGCAGTATTTT.

This clonotype was recorded only once. The CDR3 is CASNEGGEQYF. CDR3 bases: TGTGCCAGCAACGAGGGGGGTGAGCAGTACTTC. The genes are TRBV27 and TRBJ2-7; D is perhaps TRBD1 or TRBD2 (6 bases each). Trimming shortened V by 7 bases and J by 7 bases, and 11 bases separated the two germline ends. Germline loops: CDR1 MNHEY, CDR2 SMNVEV (reference sequence). The CDR3 runs 11 residues.

The V gene is TRBV27, the J gene TRBJ2-2; D is unclear. The CDR3 is 16 amino acids. V was trimmed by 3 bases and J by 0 bases, leaving 11 bases between them. Germline values: CDR1 MNHEY, CDR2 SMNVEV (reference sequence). The CDR3 nucleotides are TGTGCCAGCAGTTTCCAAGCCCAGACGAACACCGGGGAGCTGTTTTTT. It encodes CASSFQAQTNTGELFF.

This clonotype was counted only a few times. V and J are TRBV12-3 or TRBV12-4 and TRBJ2-7, with a possible D match to TRBD1 (6 bases). Deletions cut 6 bases from V and 3 bases from J, with 12 bases between. The CDR3 extends over 13 amino acids. DNA of the CDR3: TGTGCCAGCAGCCGTAACAGGGACTACGAGCAGTACTTC. This gives the protein CASSRNRDYEQYF.

This chain uses TRBV10-3 with TRBJ1-1; D might be TRBD1 (5 bases). CDR1 and CDR2 from the germline V gene are ENHRY and SYGVKD. V lost 5 bases to trimming and J lost 1 base, with 11 bases between them. The CDR3 extends over 14 amino acids. The CDR3 DNA sequence: TGTGCCATCAGTTCGGGGGGGGGGAACACTGAAGCTTTCTTT. This encodes CAISSGGGNTEAFF.

This sequence joins TRBV24-1 and TRBJ2-5; a weak D match, TRBD1 (6 bases). The ends were cut back, 4 bases at V and 1 base at J, with 12 bases in the middle. The CDR3 contains 15 residues. The germline gives CDR1 KGHDR, CDR2 SFDVKD. The DNA of the CDR3 is TGTGCCACCAGTGAGCGTCAGGGGCTCCAAGAGACCCAGTACTTC. Its protein is CATSERQGLQETQYF.

Points on this clonotype: One end of the junction does not line up with germline, which may come from a read error. This chain links TRBV11-2 with TRBJ2-5; maybe TRBD2 (6 bases). CDR1 and CDR2 (germline): SGHAT, FQNNGV. This CDR3 region has 13 residues. CDR3 sequence: CTSRLIAGETQYF. The CDR3 nucleotides read TGTACCAGCCGCCTTATCGCGGGGGAGACCCAGTACTTC.

This clonotype was seen a handful of times. This rearrangement joins TRBV4-3 to TRBJ2-1, with D unresolved. Per germline, CDR1 LGHNA and CDR2 YSLEER. The V end lost 0 bases, the J end lost 7 bases, and 10 bases lay between the germline ends. The CDR3 consists of 14 residues. In nucleotides, the CDR3 is TGCGCCAGCAGCCAAGATCTGGCAGGTAATGAGCAGTTCTTC. This translates into CASSQDLAGNEQFF.

The V and J genes are TRBV12-3 or TRBV12-4 and TRBJ2-6; D perhaps matches TRBD1 (6 bases). V lost 6 bases, J lost 0 bases, and 21 bases lay in between. CDR3 length equals 19 residues. The chain's CDR3 is CASSSLMGTGISGANVLTF. CDR3 bases: TGTGCCAGCAGCTCTCTTATGGGAACAGGGATCTCTGGGGCCAACGTCCTGACTTTC.

Only a few counts were recorded for this clonotype. J is TRBJ1-2 and V is TRBV9; D is unclear. Germline CDR1 and CDR2: SGDLS and YYNGEE. Trimming took off 4 bases at V and 4 bases at J, with 14 bases between the two ends. The CDR3 length is 14 residues. The CDR3 is CASSPGEVRYGYTF. DNA of the CDR3: TGTGCCAGCAGCCCCGGTGAGGTCCGCTATGGCTACACCTTC.

The chain links TRBV10-1 to TRBJ1-5, with 9 nucleotides matching TRBD1. V was pared by 10 bases and J by 9 bases, with 25 bases of the junction left unmatched. This CDR3 spans 18 amino acids. CDR1 is WNHNN and CDR2 is SYGVQD in the germline V gene (reference sequence). CDR3: CATPIAETGTGPRVPQHF. DNA for the CDR3: TGCGCCACCCCCATTGCTGAAACCGGGACAGGGCCCAGGGTGCCCCAGCATTTT.

The rearrangement links TRBV20-1 to TRBJ2-3; 10 bases line up with TRBD1. J was trimmed by 2 bases and V by 7 bases; bases with no gene match: 9. Germline V CDR1 and CDR2: DFQATT, SNEGSKA (reference sequence). CDR3 length: 15 residues. CDR3 nucleotide sequence: TGCAGTGTCGGGACAGGGGAGGCGGTCACAGATACGCAGTATTTT. It codes for CSVGTGEAVTDTQYF.